A single sample is the source of the 26 T cell receptor beta chains below, sequenced in a study of cytomegalovirus exposure and HLA in healthy donors. This PCR relied on a set of 60 Vbeta primers and 13 Jbeta primers. Clones were sequenced by immunoSEQ multiplex PCR, and TCRdb holds only the in-frame ones, with some missing. Here the sample spans almost 95,000 clones, about 62% being singletons. What was sequenced was PBMCs. The source of these receptors is a man aged 25 to 40 in good health and CMV-seronegative.

This clone was picked up a small number of times. This chain uses TRBV19 with TRBJ1-5, with a possible D match to TRBD1 (5 bases). Germline CDR1 LNHDA, CDR2 SQIVND (reference sequence). There are 14 residues in the CDR3. V was pared by 1 base and J by 8 bases, with 12 bases between. CDR3 in amino acids: CASSIATGRKPQHF. The DNA of the CDR3 is TGTGCCAGTAGTATAGCCACAGGTAGAAAGCCCCAGCATTTT.

The chain combines TRBV7-2 with TRBJ2-7; possible D gene TRBD1, 5 bases. Germline values: CDR1 SGHTA, CDR2 FQGNSA. V lost 2 bases, J lost 3 bases, and 8 bases lay in between. This CDR3 region has 13 residues. Here the CDR3 DNA reads TGTGCCAGCAGCTTAATCAGGGACTACGAGCAGTACTTC. Its translation: CASSLIRDYEQYF.

Only a few counts were recorded for this clone. The J gene is TRBJ2-5, the V gene TRBV27; D is perhaps TRBD2 (5 bases). Germline V gene sequence: CDR1 MNHEY, CDR2 SMNVEV (reference sequence). The CDR3 covers 14 residues. V dropped 5 bases and J dropped 3 bases, with 13 bases sitting between them. The CDR3 spells CASSPRGGEETQYF. DNA of the CDR3: TGTGCCAGCAGTCCCCGGGGTGGGGAAGAGACCCAGTACTTC.

This chain connects TRBV6-5 to TRBJ2-7; 9 nucleotides line up with TRBD1. The CDR3 extends over 15 amino acids. From germline, CDR1 is MNHEY and CDR2 SVGAGI. Trimming took 7 bases from V and 4 from J; bases not matched to a gene: 11. The CDR3 here is CASTKTGTGFYEQYF. The DNA of the CDR3 is TGTGCCAGCACAAAAACCGGGACAGGGTTTTACGAGCAGTACTTC.

J is TRBJ2-3 and V is TRBV4-3; possibly TRBD1 for D (5 bases). This CDR3 region has 14 residues. V was pared by 2 bases and J by 2 bases, with 8 bases between. In germline, CDR1 is LGHNA, CDR2 YSLEER. The DNA for the CDR3 is TGCGCCAGCAGCCAACAGGGAAACACAGATACGCAGTATTTT. This translates into CASSQQGNTDTQYF.

This clone showed up just a few times. The chain combines TRBV6-1 with TRBJ2-7; no firm D call. Per germline, CDR1 MNHNS and CDR2 SASEGT. CDR3 length: 13 amino acids. Trimming removed 7 bases from V and 2 bases from J, with 12 bases in between. DNA of the CDR3: TGTGCCAGCAATGTAGAGCCGGCCTACGAGCAGTACTTC. This encodes CASNVEPAYEQYF.

The J gene is TRBJ1-2, the V gene TRBV11-2, with TRBD1 identical over 7 bases. Germline CDR1 SGHAT, CDR2 FQNNGV. Losses at the gene ends were 3 bases for V and 4 bases for J; bases not matched to a gene: 2. The CDR3 has 13 residues. CDR3 region: CASSLGQSYGYTF. The DNA for the CDR3 is TGTGCCAGCAGCTTGGGACAGTCCTATGGCTACACCTTC.

This clone was observed a few times. The rearrangement links TRBV4-1 to TRBJ1-1; perhaps TRBD1 as D (5 bases). Trimming shortened V by 4 bases and J by 0 bases, and 18 bases separated the two germline ends. Germline V CDR1 and CDR2: MGHRA, YSYEKL. This CDR3 contains 17 residues. CDR3 in amino acids: CASSPTGGGFMNTEAFF. The DNA of the CDR3 is TGCGCCAGCAGCCCTACGGGGGGGGGTTTCATGAACACTGAAGCTTTCTTT.

V usage is TRBV7-2 and J usage is TRBJ1-1; 8 bases line up with TRBD1. Germline CDR1 reads SGHTA; CDR2 reads FQGNSA. This CDR3 spans 17 amino acids. V shed 5 bases, J shed 4 bases, and the junction held 15 bases outside the gene matches. The CDR3 sequence is CASSPGTGGLLGTEAFF. Written as DNA, the CDR3 is TGTGCCAGCAGCCCCGGGACAGGAGGGTTACTGGGCACTGAAGCTTTCTTT.

The chain carries TRBV10-3 and TRBJ2-1; perhaps TRBD1 as D (6 bases). CDR1 is ENHRY, CDR2 SYGVKD, per germline. CDR3 length: 16 amino acids. V was cut by 3 bases and J by 3 bases, with 15 bases left in between. This chain's CDR3 is CAISEIGTQVYNEQFF. The DNA for the CDR3 is TGTGCCATCAGTGAAATCGGGACACAGGTCTACAATGAGCAGTTCTTC.

This rearrangement joins TRBV12-5 to TRBJ1-5, with 10 bases matching TRBD1. Germline values: CDR1 LGHNT, CDR2 FRNRAP. The CDR3 loop spans 14 amino acids. The V segment lost 5 bases and the J segment 5 bases; nucleotides outside the gene matches: 3. Written as DNA, the CDR3 is TGTGCTAGTGGTCAGACAGGGGGCGATCAGCCCCAGCATTTT. Translation gives CASGQTGGDQPQHF.

This clone has only a few counts. This chain uses TRBV19 with TRBJ1-5; TRBD1 agrees at 7 bases. CDR1 and CDR2 (germline): LNHDA, SQIVND (reference sequence). CDR3 size: 14 residues. The trim removed 0 bases at V and 9 bases at J, leaving 5 bases unmatched. CDR3 nucleotide sequence: TGTGCCAGTAGTATAGATCTGGACAGGCTGCCCCAGCATTTT. Protein product: CASSIDLDRLPQHF.

This CDR3 reads CASSPPQGNLAKNIQYF. Written as DNA, the CDR3 is TGTGCCAGCAGCCCTCCACAGGGGAATCTAGCCAAAAACATTCAGTACTTC. This chain uses TRBV2 with TRBJ2-4; 7 bases line up with TRBD1. Germline V gene data show CDR1 as SNHLY and CDR2 as FYNNEI. V shed 6 bases, J shed 0 bases, and the junction held 11 bases outside the gene matches. There are 17 residues in the CDR3. The variable domain in full, with the rest retrieved from reference TRBV2 and TRBJ2-4, is EPEVTQTPSHQVTQMGQEVILRCVPISNHLYFYWYRQILGQKVEFLVSFYNNEISEKSEIFDDQFSVERPDGSNFTLKIRSTKLEDSAMYFCASSPPQGNLAKNIQYFGAGTRLSVL.

The rearrangement links TRBV6-5 to TRBJ1-1; D uncertain. The CDR3 is 14 residues long. Germline CDR1 is MNHEY and CDR2 is SVGAGI. V was trimmed by 0 bases and J by 7 bases, leaving 12 bases between them. The CDR3 DNA reads TGTGCCAGCAGTTACTCAGGCGGTCAAGGTGAAGCTTTCTTT. As protein: CASSYSGGQGEAFF.

This clone was observed a handful of times. V gene TRBV10-1 combines with J gene TRBJ1-1; D ambiguous. The V gene's germline CDR1 is WNHNN and CDR2 SYGVQD (reference sequence). There are 13 residues in the CDR3. V gave up 3 bases and J gave up 6 bases, with 11 bases separating them. The CDR3 loop reads CASSEGGWAEAFF. CDR3 DNA sequence: TGCGCCAGCAGTGAAGGAGGGTGGGCTGAAGCTTTCTTT.

The chain is built from TRBV27 and TRBJ2-5; TRBD2 might be the D (5 bases). V lost 5 bases to trimming and J lost 2 bases, with 12 bases between them. The CDR3 contains 14 residues. Germline lookup yields CDR1 MNHEY and CDR2 SMNVEV (reference sequence). CDR3 sequence: CASSDRGYQETQYF. The DNA for the CDR3 is TGTGCCAGCAGTGACCGCGGGTATCAAGAGACCCAGTACTTC.

This chain uses TRBV18 with TRBJ2-7; TRBD1 aligns across 7 bases. This CDR3 has 16 residues. V lost 2 bases, J lost 3 bases, and 10 bases stayed unmatched. Germline loops: CDR1 KGHSH, CDR2 LQKENI. In DNA, the CDR3 is TGTGCCAGCTCACCATGGAGACAGGGCCCGGGCTACGAGCAGTACTTC. This sequence encodes CASSPWRQGPGYEQYF.

This chain joins TRBV7-3 and TRBJ2-1; possible D gene TRBD1, 5 bases. Between the trimmed V and J ends, which lost 5 bases and 2 bases, there was a span of 13 bases. The CDR3 runs 15 residues. Germline lookup yields CDR1 SGHTA and CDR2 FQGTGA. In nucleotides, the CDR3 is TGTGCCAGCAGCCCCACAGGTCAGGCCTACAATGAGCAGTTCTTC. This translates into CASSPTGQAYNEQFF.

This chain links TRBV18 with TRBJ2-3, with D perhaps matching TRBD2 (6 bases). Germline CDR1 is KGHSH and CDR2 is LQKENI. The CDR3 has 14 residues. Deletions cut 2 bases from V and 4 bases from J, with 10 bases between. The CDR3 region has the DNA TGTGCCAGCTCACCAGGAGCGGGTGCAGATACGCAGTATTTT. It encodes CASSPGAGADTQYF.

The J gene is TRBJ1-1, the V gene TRBV6-5; 7 bases are shared with TRBD1. V was pared by 3 bases and J by 5 bases, with 6 bases of the junction left unmatched. The germline V gene encodes CDR1 MNHEY and CDR2 SVGAGI. The CDR3 is made up of 14 amino acids. DNA of the CDR3: TGTGCCAGCAGTTATATACAGGGGTCGACTGAAGCTTTCTTT. This codes for CASSYIQGSTEAFF.

The genes are TRBV5-6 and TRBJ2-1; the match to TRBD2 covers 12 bases. V gave up 2 bases and J gave up 15 bases; unmatched junction bases: 3. Germline CDR1 and CDR2: SGHDT and YYEEEE. The CDR3 runs 12 residues. The CDR3 DNA is TGTGCCAGCAGCTTCGGACTAGCGGGAATGTTCTTC. Its protein product is CASSFGLAGMFF.

The chain employs TRBV6-1 and TRBJ2-3; TRBD2 matches 10 bases. The CDR3 sequence is 18 residues long. The V gene end was trimmed by 2 bases and the J gene end by 3 bases; junction bases not matched to a gene: 11. Germline CDR1 and CDR2: MNHNS and SASEGT. CDR3 in DNA: TGTGCCAGCAGTGAATATGGGCTGGGTAGCGGGAGGACAGATACGCAGTATTTT. Protein sequence: CASSEYGLGSGRTDTQYF.

The chain is built from TRBV7-8 and TRBJ1-5, with D hard to call. V lost 4 bases, J lost 3 bases, and 7 bases lay in between. Germline CDR1 SGHVS, CDR2 FQNEAQ. CDR3 length: 13 amino acids. CDR3 amino acids: CASSSDINQPQHF. The DNA for the CDR3 is TGTGCCAGCAGCTCTGACATCAATCAGCCCCAGCATTTT.

V usage is TRBV4-3 and J usage is TRBJ1-1; a weak D match, TRBD1 (6 bases). V gave up 0 bases and J gave up 1 base, with 6 bases separating them. CDR1 is LGHNA, CDR2 YSLEER, per germline. The CDR3 extends over 14 amino acids. The chain's CDR3 is CASSQDRGNTEAFF. The DNA for the CDR3 is TGCGCCAGCAGCCAAGACAGGGGGAACACTGAAGCTTTCTTT.

The V and J genes are TRBV25-1 and TRBJ2-5; D is ambiguous. V was trimmed by 1 base and J by 2 bases, leaving 8 bases between them. Germline lookup yields CDR1 MGHDK and CDR2 SYGVNS. This CDR3 has 14 residues. CDR3 DNA: TGTGCCAGCAGTGAATTAGTCAGGCAAGAGACCCAGTACTTC. It encodes CASSELVRQETQYF.

This clone has a single count. This rearrangement joins TRBV9 to TRBJ2-6; the match to TRBD1 covers 8 bases. The V segment lost 2 bases and the J segment 0 bases; nucleotides outside the gene matches: 4. This CDR3 has 17 residues. CDR1 and CDR2 from the germline V gene are SGDLS and YYNGEE. The CDR3, as DNA: TGTGCCAGCAGCGTTCAGGGGGCGGGCTCTGGGGCCAACGTCCTGACTTTC. Its protein is CASSVQGAGSGANVLTF.